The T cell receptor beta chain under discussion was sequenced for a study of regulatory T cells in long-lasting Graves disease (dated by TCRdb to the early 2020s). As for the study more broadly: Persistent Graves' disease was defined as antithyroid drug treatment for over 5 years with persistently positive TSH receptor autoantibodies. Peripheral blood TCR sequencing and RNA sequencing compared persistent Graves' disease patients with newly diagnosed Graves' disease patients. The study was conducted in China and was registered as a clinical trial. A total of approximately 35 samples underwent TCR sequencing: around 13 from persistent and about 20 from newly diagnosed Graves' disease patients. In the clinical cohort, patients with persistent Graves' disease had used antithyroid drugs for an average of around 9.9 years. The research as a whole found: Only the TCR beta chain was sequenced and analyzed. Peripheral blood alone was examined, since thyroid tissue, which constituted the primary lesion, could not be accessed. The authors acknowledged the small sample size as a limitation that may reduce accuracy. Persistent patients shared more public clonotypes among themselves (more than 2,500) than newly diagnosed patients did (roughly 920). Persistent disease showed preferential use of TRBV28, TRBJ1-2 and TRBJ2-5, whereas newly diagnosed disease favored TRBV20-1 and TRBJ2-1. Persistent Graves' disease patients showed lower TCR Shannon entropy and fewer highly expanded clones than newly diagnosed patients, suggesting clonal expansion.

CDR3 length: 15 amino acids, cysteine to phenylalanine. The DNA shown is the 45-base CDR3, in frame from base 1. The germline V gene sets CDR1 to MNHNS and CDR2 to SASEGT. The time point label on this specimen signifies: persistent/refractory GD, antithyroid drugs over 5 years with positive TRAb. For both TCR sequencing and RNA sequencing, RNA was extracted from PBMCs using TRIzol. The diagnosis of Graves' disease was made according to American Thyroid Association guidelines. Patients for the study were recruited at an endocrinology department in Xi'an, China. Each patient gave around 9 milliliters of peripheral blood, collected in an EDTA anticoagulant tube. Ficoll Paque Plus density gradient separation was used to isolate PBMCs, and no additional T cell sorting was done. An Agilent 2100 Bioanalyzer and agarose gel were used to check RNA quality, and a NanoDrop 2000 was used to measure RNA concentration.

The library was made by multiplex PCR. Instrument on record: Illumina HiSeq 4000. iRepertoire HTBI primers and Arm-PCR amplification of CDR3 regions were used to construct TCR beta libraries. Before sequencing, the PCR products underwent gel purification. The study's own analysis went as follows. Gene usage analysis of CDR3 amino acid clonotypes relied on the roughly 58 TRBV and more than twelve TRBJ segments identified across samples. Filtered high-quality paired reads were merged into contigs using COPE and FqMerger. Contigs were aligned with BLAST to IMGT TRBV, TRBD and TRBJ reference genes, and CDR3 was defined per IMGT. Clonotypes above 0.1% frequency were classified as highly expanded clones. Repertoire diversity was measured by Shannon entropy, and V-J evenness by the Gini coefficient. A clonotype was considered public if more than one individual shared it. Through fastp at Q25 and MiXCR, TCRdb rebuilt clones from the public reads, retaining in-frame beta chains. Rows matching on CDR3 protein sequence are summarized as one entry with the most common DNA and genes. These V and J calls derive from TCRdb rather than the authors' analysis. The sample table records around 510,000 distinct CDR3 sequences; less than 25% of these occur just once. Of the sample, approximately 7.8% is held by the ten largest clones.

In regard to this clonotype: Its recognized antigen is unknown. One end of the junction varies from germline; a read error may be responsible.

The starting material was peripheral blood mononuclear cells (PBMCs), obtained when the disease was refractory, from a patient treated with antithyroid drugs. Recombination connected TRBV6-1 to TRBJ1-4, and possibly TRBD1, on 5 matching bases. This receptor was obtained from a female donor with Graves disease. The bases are TGTGCCAGCAGTCGGGCGGGGACGTTAAAGGAAAGACTGTTTTTT. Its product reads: CASSRAGTLKERLFF.